Listed below are T cell receptor beta chains from one sample, sequenced in a study of beta chain features in type 1 diabetes. The table came from immunoSEQ multiplex PCR; TCRdb's copy has only in-frame clones and leaves some out. This sample has roughly 300,000 clones, with approximately 10% found just once. Sequenced input: central memory CD4+ T cells from blood. These receptors came from a young man with type 1 diabetes. Each CDR3 is given with its conserved first and last residue. D genes are given only for firm matches. Size is omitted from some rows. Given values are once, few, many or a class for expanded clones.

-	TRBV7-2	TRBJ2-7	-	TGTGCCAGCAGCTTTGACCGAGGGGGCGAGCAGTACTTC	CASSFDRGGEQYF
TRBD1	TRBV14	TRBJ2-1	-	TGTGCCAGCAGCCCCCGGGACAGGGGCGATGAGCAGTTCTTC	CASSPRDRGDEQFF
-	TRBV7-2	TRBJ2-1	-	TGTGCCAGCAGCTTACTGGGGTACAATGAGCAGTTCTTC	CASSLLGYNEQFF
-	TRBV7-9	TRBJ2-2	many	TGTGCCAGCAGCTTAGCCGCGAGCGGCCGGACCGGGGAGCTGTTTTTT	CASSLAASGRTGELFF
-	TRBV7-8	TRBJ2-1	few	TGTGCCAGCGCCACCGGGAGCTACAATGAGCAGTTCTTC	CASATGSYNEQFF
-	TRBV29-1	TRBJ1-1	few	TGCAGCGTTGAAGCGTTACAGACCACTGAAGCTTTCTTT	CSVEALQTTEAFF
TRBD1	TRBV4-3	TRBJ2-3	-	TGCGCCAGCAGAAGGCAGGGGGGCACAGATACGCAGTATTTT	CASRRQGGTDTQYF
-	TRBV5-1	TRBJ2-3	-	TGCGCCAGCAGCTTCTCGGGACTGGACACAGATACGCAGTATTTT	CASSFSGLDTDTQYF
TRBD2	TRBV2	TRBJ2-2	-	TGTGCCAGCAGCGAAGAACTAGCGACTGACGGGGAGCTGTTTTTT	CASSEELATDGELFF
TRBD1	TRBV15	TRBJ1-2	few	TGTGCCACCAGCAGAGGCGGGACAGGGATTAACTATGGCTACACCTTC	CATSRGGTGINYGYTF
TRBD1	TRBV6-5	TRBJ2-3	-	TGTGCCAGCAGTGGGCGGACAGGGGGCGATACGCAGTATTTT	CASSGRTGGDTQYF
TRBD1	TRBV6-5	TRBJ2-5	few	TGTGCCAGCAGTTACGGGCAGGGGGTAGGTGAAGAGACCCAGTACTTC	CASSYGQGVGEETQYF
-	TRBV7-8	TRBJ2-5	-	TGTGCCAGCAGCTTCCAGGGGGGTTACCAAGAGACCCAGTACTTC	CASSFQGGYQETQYF
-	TRBV7-9	TRBJ2-2	-	TGTGCCAGCAGCTTAGCGGCAGGCCTCACCGGGGAGCTGTTTTTT	CASSLAAGLTGELFF
TRBD2	TRBV5-1	TRBJ2-2	-	TGCGCCAGCAGCTTGCAGCGGGGGAACACCGGGGAGCTGTTTTTT	CASSLQRGNTGELFF
-	TRBV5-3	TRBJ1-2	-	TGTGCCAGAAGGAGTTTTTCCCTGAACTATGGCTACACCTTC	CARRSFSLNYGYTF
TRBD2	TRBV5-1	TRBJ2-3	few	TGCGCCAGCAGCTTGGTAGGCGGGGGGGCCACAGATACGCAGTATTTT	CASSLVGGGATDTQYF
-	TRBV30	TRBJ1-2	few	TGTGCCTGTGAGACGGTGAACTATGGCTACACCTTC	CACETVNYGYTF